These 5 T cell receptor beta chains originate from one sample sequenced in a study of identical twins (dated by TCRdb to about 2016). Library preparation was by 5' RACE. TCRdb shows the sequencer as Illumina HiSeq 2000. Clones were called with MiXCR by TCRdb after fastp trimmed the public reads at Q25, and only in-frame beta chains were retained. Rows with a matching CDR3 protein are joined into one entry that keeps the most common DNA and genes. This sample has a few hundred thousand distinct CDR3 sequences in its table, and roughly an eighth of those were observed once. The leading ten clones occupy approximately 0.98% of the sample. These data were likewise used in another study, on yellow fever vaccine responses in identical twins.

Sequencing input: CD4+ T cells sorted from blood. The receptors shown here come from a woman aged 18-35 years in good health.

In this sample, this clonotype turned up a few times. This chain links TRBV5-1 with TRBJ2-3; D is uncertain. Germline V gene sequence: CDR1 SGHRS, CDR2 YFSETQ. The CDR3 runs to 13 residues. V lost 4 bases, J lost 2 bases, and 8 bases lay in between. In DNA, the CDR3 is TGCGCCAGCAGCCCGAGGTACACAGATACGCAGTATTTT. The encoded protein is CASSPRYTDTQYF.

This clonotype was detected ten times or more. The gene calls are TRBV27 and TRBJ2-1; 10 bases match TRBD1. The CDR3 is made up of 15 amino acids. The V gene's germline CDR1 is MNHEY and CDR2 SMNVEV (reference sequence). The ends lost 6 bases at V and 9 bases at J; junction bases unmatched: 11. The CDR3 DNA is TGTGCCAGCAGCTCCTGGGACAGGGGTTTGATTGAGCAGTTCTTC. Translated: CASSSWDRGLIEQFF.

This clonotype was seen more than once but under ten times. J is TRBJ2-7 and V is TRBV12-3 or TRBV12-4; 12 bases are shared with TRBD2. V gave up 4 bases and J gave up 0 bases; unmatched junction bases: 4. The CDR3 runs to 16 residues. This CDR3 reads CASSSPGLAGSYEQYF. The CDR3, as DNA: TGTGCCAGCAGTTCTCCGGGACTAGCGGGCTCCTACGAGCAGTACTTC.

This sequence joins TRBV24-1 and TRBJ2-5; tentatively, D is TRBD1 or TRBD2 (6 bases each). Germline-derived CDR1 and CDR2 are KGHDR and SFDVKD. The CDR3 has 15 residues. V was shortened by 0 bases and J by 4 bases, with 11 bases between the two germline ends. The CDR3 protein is CATSDLQPGAETQYF. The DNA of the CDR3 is TGTGCCACCAGTGATTTGCAGCCGGGGGCAGAGACCCAGTACTTC.

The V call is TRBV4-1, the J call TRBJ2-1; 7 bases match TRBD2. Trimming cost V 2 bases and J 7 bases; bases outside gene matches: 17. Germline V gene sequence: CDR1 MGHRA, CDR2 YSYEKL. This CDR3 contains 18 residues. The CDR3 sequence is CASSQPVGKRGYGNEQFF. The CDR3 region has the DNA TGCGCCAGCAGCCAACCCGTTGGGAAGCGGGGCTACGGGAATGAGCAGTTCTTC.